The 2 T cell receptor beta chains below come from one sample, sequenced in a study of blood T cell repertoires in COVID-19. The method was immunoSEQ multiplex PCR; TCRdb's version includes in-frame clones alone and lacks a portion of them. The table has about 170,000 clones, 84% seen once. The sample taken for sequencing was PBMCs or T cells enriched from blood (not recorded which). These receptors originate from a man aged 50 or older who had recovered from COVID-19.

The rearrangement joins TRBV18 to TRBJ1-2, with TRBD1 matching over 8 bases. The CDR3 is 14 amino acids. CDR1 is KGHSH and CDR2 is LQKENI in the germline V gene. With 2 bases clipped from V and 6 bases from J, the junction kept 5 bases outside the gene matches. CDR3 residues: CASSPGTGLDGYTF. The CDR3, as DNA: TGTGCCAGCTCACCAGGGACAGGCCTCGATGGCTACACCTTC.

The chain has TRBV5-5 and TRBJ2-1; 7 positions match TRBD2. The CDR3 is made up of 16 amino acids. Trimming cost V 0 bases and J 4 bases; bases outside gene matches: 7. Per the germline V gene, CDR1 is SGHKS and CDR2 is YYEKEE (reference sequence). The CDR3 nucleotides are TGTGCCAGCAGCTTGGTGGGGAGCGGGGCATACAATGAGCAGTTCTTC. Protein sequence: CASSLVGSGAYNEQFF.